A single sample gave rise to the 27 T cell receptor beta chains below, sequenced in a study of T cell repertoires in cytomegalovirus infection. TCRdb reanalysed the reads using MiXCR and keeps one entry per CDR3 protein. Of 200,000 to 300,000 distinct CDR3 sequences in the sample, about 12% were seen once. The source material was PBMCs. These receptors all come from a human donor in good health (CMV status not recorded). Some clones in this sample may be carry-over from other donors' samples.

There are many counts of this clonotype. The chain joins TRBV7-2 to TRBJ1-5; D not resolved. Germline CDR1 reads SGHTA; CDR2 reads FQGNSA. The germline V and J ends were trimmed by 8 bases and 3 bases, with 11 bases remaining between them. The CDR3 spans 13 residues. CDR3 region: CASCWASNQPQHF. CDR3 sequence (DNA): TGTGCCAGCTGCTGGGCCTCCAATCAGCCCCAGCATTTT.

The chain links TRBV20-1 to TRBJ1-1; D gene uncertain. Germline values: CDR1 DFQATT, CDR2 SNEGSKA (reference sequence). The CDR3 extends over 14 amino acids. Trimming took 6 bases from V and 5 from J, leaving 19 bases between them. This chain's CDR3 is CSAPVGGDWTEAFF. CDR3 DNA: TGCAGTGCCCCGGTGGGCGGGGATTGGACTGAAGCTTTCTTT.

This clonotype was recorded many times. This sequence joins TRBV7-2 and TRBJ2-5; 13 nucleotides line up with TRBD2. The length of the CDR3 is 18 residues. Per germline, CDR1 SGHTA and CDR2 FQGNSA. The J segment lost 4 bases and the V segment lost 5 bases, leaving 13 bases of the junction unmatched. CDR3 in DNA: TGTGCCAGCAGCCTTAACCCAGGACTAGCGGGAGACGGAGAGACCCAGTACTTC. Its translation: CASSLNPGLAGDGETQYF.

This clonotype was detected many times. The chain carries TRBV7-2 and TRBJ1-1; TRBD1 might be the D (5 bases). In germline, CDR1 is SGHTA, CDR2 FQGNSA. Trimming pared 7 bases from V and 7 bases from J, leaving 10 bases between. The length of the CDR3 is 11 residues. CDR3 in amino acids: CASKGGVEAFF. The CDR3 DNA follows: TGTGCCAGCAAGGGAGGGGTTGAAGCTTTCTTT.

The gene calls are TRBV29-1 and TRBJ1-1; 8 bases are a match to TRBD1. Unmatched junction bases numbered 5, after V lost 3 bases and J lost 5 bases. Germline V gene sequence: CDR1 SQVTM, CDR2 ANQGSEA. This CDR3 contains 13 residues. The CDR3 DNA reads as TGCAGCGTTGATCAGGGGGCGAGAACTGAAGCTTTCTTT. This translates into CSVDQGARTEAFF.

Many counts were recorded for this clonotype. The chain recombines TRBV7-2 with TRBJ1-6, with a possible D match to TRBD1 (5 bases). Germline CDR1 and CDR2: SGHTA and FQGNSA. Trimming cost V 1 base and J 10 bases, with 11 bases left between them. This CDR3 is built from 14 residues. In nucleotides, the CDR3 is TGTGCCAGCAGCTTAGGCCAGGGCGGATCACCCCTCCACTTT. It translates to CASSLGQGGSPLHF. Variable domain in full (rest from reference TRBV7-2 and TRBJ1-6): GAGVSQSPSNKVTEKGKDVELRCDPISGHTALYWYRQSLGQGLEFLIYFQGNSAPDKSGLPSDRFSAERTGGSVSTLTIQRTQQEDSAVYLCASSLGQGGSPLHFGNGTRLTVT.

The rearrangement links TRBV5-6 to TRBJ1-5; D ambiguous. Per the germline V gene, CDR1 is SGHDT and CDR2 is YYEEEE. V lost 3 bases to trimming and J lost 0 bases, with 13 bases between them. This CDR3 region has 16 residues. The CDR3 DNA reads as TGTGCCAGCAGCTCCCACAAGAAGAATAGCAATCAGCCCCAGCATTTT. Amino acid sequence: CASSSHKKNSNQPQHF.

This clonotype was counted at least ten times. The CDR3 reads CASSLGLDPDTQYF. The CDR3 DNA is TGTGCCAGCAGCTTGGGACTAGACCCAGATACGCAGTATTTT. The chain uses TRBV7-2 and TRBJ2-3; 8 bases are a match to TRBD2. This CDR3 is built from 14 residues. Germline V CDR1 and CDR2: SGHTA, FQGNSA. J gave up 4 bases and V 3 bases, and 3 bases lay outside the gene matches.

This clonotype has a handful of counts. The V and J genes are TRBV5-1 and TRBJ1-1; TRBD1 agrees at 7 bases. J lost 1 base, V lost 4 bases, and 4 bases had no gene match. The germline V gene has CDR1 SGHRS and CDR2 YFSETQ. This CDR3 has 14 residues. Here the CDR3 reads CASSGGQENTEAFF. The CDR3 bases are TGCGCCAGCAGCGGCGGACAGGAGAACACTGAAGCTTTCTTT.

This clonotype has a count of ten or more. The chain carries TRBV7-9 and TRBJ1-1; D may be TRBD1 (6 bases). Trimming took off 5 bases at V and 1 base at J, with 14 bases between the two ends. Germline CDR1 and CDR2: SEHNR and FQNEAQ (reference sequence). CDR3 length: 15 residues. As DNA, the CDR3 is TGTGCCAGCAGCCCAAGGGGGACGGCGAACACTGAAGCTTTCTTT. Its translation: CASSPRGTANTEAFF.

The rearrangement joins TRBV12-3 or TRBV12-4 to TRBJ2-7; D might be TRBD1 or TRBD2, each matching 6 bases. Trimming shortened V by 3 bases and J by 8 bases, and 17 bases separated the two germline ends. The CDR3 length is 14 residues. CDR3 DNA: TGTGCCAGCAGTTTGGGGGGCGCGGGGCCCCAGCAGTACTTC. This codes for CASSLGGAGPQQYF.

This clonotype has a count of ten or more. V and J are TRBV10-3 and TRBJ2-1; 7 positions agree with TRBD1. J was trimmed by 6 bases and V by 3 bases; bases with no gene match: 5. The CDR3 has 14 amino acids. The germline V gene has CDR1 ENHRY and CDR2 SYGVKD. In DNA form, the CDR3 reads TGTGCCATCAGTGAAGCGGCAGGGGGCAATGAGCAGTTCTTC. Protein sequence: CAISEAAGGNEQFF.

This clonotype was observed at least ten times. The genes are TRBV27 and TRBJ1-2; 7 positions agree with TRBD1. Germline V gene data show CDR1 as MNHEY and CDR2 as SMNVEV (reference sequence). The CDR3 consists of 14 residues. Trimming took 6 bases from V and 0 from J; bases not matched to a gene: 4. DNA for the CDR3: TGTGCCAGCAGGACCCAGGGGGCTAACTATGGCTACACCTTC. Amino acids: CASRTQGANYGYTF.

This clonotype appeared many times. This chain connects TRBV25-1 to TRBJ2-1, with 7 bases identical to TRBD1. Germline-derived CDR1 and CDR2 are MGHDK and SYGVNS. The CDR3 sequence is 15 residues long. V was pared by 6 bases and J by 3 bases, with 8 bases of the junction left unmatched. The CDR3 reads CASSARDSYYNEQFF. The CDR3, as DNA: TGTGCCAGCAGCGCCCGGGACAGTTACTACAATGAGCAGTTCTTC. Full variable domain (outside the CDR3, taken from reference TRBV25-1 and TRBJ2-1): EADIYQTPRYLVIGTGKKITLECSQTMGHDKMYWYQQDPGMELHLIHYSYGVNSTEKGDLSSESTVSRIRTEHFPLTLESARPSHTSQYLCASSARDSYYNEQFFGPGTRLTVL.

This clonotype has at least ten counts. V usage is TRBV11-3 and J usage is TRBJ2-5; weak D call: TRBD2 (6 bases). Germline V gene sequence: CDR1 SGHNT, CDR2 YENEEA. Trimming cost V 5 bases and J 4 bases, with 14 bases left between them. This CDR3 is built from 14 residues. The CDR3 loop is CASSPRRVGETQYF. CDR3 bases: TGTGCCAGCAGCCCCAGGAGGGTAGGAGAGACCCAGTACTTC. Full variable domain (outside the CDR3, taken from reference TRBV11-3 and TRBJ2-5): EAGVVQSPRYKIIEKKQPVAFWCNPISGHNTLYWYLQNLGQGPELLIRYENEEAVDDSQLPKDRFSAERLKGVDSTLKIQPAELGDSAVYLCASSPRRVGETQYFGPGTRLLVL.

This clonotype showed up just a few times. The chain recombines TRBV7-8 with TRBJ2-1, with 7 bases fitting TRBD1. Looked up from germline, CDR1 is SGHVS and CDR2 is FQNEAQ. The CDR3 totals 13 residues. V was clipped by 1 base and J by 8 bases; unmatched bases: 2. This chain's CDR3 is CASSLDRGHEQFF. The DNA for the CDR3 is TGTGCCAGCAGCTTAGACAGGGGACATGAGCAGTTCTTC.

This clonotype was counted a few times. The chain links TRBV29-1 to TRBJ2-5, with D perhaps TRBD2 (6 bases). V was cut by 6 bases and J by 2 bases, with 10 bases left in between. Germline V CDR1 and CDR2: SQVTM, ANQGSEA. The CDR3 loop spans 12 amino acids. The CDR3 DNA reads TGCAGCGTGGGAGCGGGTCAAGAGACCCAGTACTTC. Its translation: CSVGAGQETQYF.

The rearrangement joins TRBV6-2 or TRBV6-3 to TRBJ2-3; D unclear. The V end was cut by 7 bases, the J end by 1 base, with 9 bases between. The CDR3 is 13 amino acids. Germline CDR1 is MNHEY and CDR2 is SVGEGT. CDR3 in amino acids: CASTFLGTDTQYF. CDR3 in DNA: TGTGCCAGCACCTTTCTGGGCACAGATACGCAGTATTTT.

There are many counts of this clonotype. The chain's CDR3 is CASSPGLTTDTQYF. CDR3 coding DNA: TGTGCCAGCAGCCCCGGACTCACCACAGATACGCAGTATTTT. J is TRBJ2-3 and V is TRBV7-9; a possible D gene is TRBD2 (5 bases). Germline V gene sequence: CDR1 SEHNR, CDR2 FQNEAQ (reference sequence). CDR3 length: 14 residues. V lost 5 bases and J 2 bases, leaving 11 bases between the germline ends.

This clonotype showed up many times. This chain uses TRBV6-4 with TRBJ2-3; D is uncertain. V was trimmed by 0 bases and J by 6 bases, leaving 13 bases between them. Germline V gives CDR1 MRHNA, CDR2 SNTAGT. The CDR3 loop spans 15 amino acids. The CDR3 sequence: CASSDSAVSRDTQYF. The CDR3 coding sequence is TGTGCCAGCAGTGACTCGGCTGTCAGCAGGGATACGCAGTATTTT.

This clonotype has a count of ten or more. The rearrangement links TRBV7-2 to TRBJ1-4; 7 nucleotides line up with TRBD1. With V trimmed by 3 bases and J by 6 bases, 4 bases remained unmatched. Germline V gene lookup returns CDR1 SGHTA and CDR2 FQGNSA. The CDR3 runs to 14 residues. The CDR3 is CASSLAGTDEKLFF. The CDR3 coding sequence is TGTGCCAGCAGCTTGGCCGGGACAGATGAAAAACTGTTTTTT.

In its sample, this clonotype was seen a few times. The genes are TRBV5-4 and TRBJ1-4, with 10 bases lining up with TRBD1. Per the germline V gene, CDR1 is SGHNT and CDR2 is YYREEE (reference sequence). Losses at the gene ends were 2 bases for V and 7 bases for J; bases not matched to a gene: 5. The CDR3 runs to 15 residues. The CDR3 sequence: CASSFRTGGIEKLFF. CDR3 nucleotides: TGTGCCAGCAGCTTCAGGACAGGGGGGATTGAAAAACTGTTTTTT.

This clonotype was detected many times. V gene TRBV11-2 combines with J gene TRBJ2-5; a possible D gene is TRBD1 (5 bases). The germline V gene encodes CDR1 SGHAT and CDR2 FQNNGV. The CDR3 totals 14 residues. V was clipped by 3 bases and J by 5 bases, with 13 bases between them. CDR3 region: CASSFSRVQETQYF. CDR3 DNA: TGTGCCAGCAGCTTTAGCAGGGTACAGGAGACCCAGTACTTC. Full variable domain (rest looked up from reference TRBV11-2 and TRBJ2-5): EAGVAQSPRYKIIEKRQSVAFWCNPISGHATLYWYQQILGQGPKLLIQFQNNGVVDDSQLPKDRFSAERLKGVDSTLKIQPAKLEDSAVYLCASSFSRVQETQYFGPGTRLLVL.

This clonotype was counted between two and nine times. Here the CDR3 reads CSAARQGRSYNEQFF. The CDR3 nucleotides are TGCAGCGCCGCCAGACAGGGACGCTCCTACAATGAGCAGTTCTTC. J is TRBJ2-1 and V is TRBV29-1; 7 bases match TRBD1. This CDR3 comprises 15 residues. The V segment lost 7 bases and the J segment 0 bases; nucleotides outside the gene matches: 9. Germline loops: CDR1 SQVTM, CDR2 ANQGSEA.

This chain joins TRBV20-1 and TRBJ2-3; no firm D call. This CDR3 region has 12 residues. Germline CDR1 DFQATT, CDR2 SNEGSKA (reference sequence). V shed 5 bases and J shed 3 bases, with 9 bases lying between them. CDR3 sequence (DNA): TGCAGTGCTTCCCCAGCGACAGATACGCAGTATTTT. This codes for CSASPATDTQYF.

The rearrangement uses TRBV19 and TRBJ1-6, with 7 bases identical to TRBD1. There are 13 residues in the CDR3. The V and J ends lost 7 bases and 10 bases, in that order; junction bases with no gene match: 7. Per germline, CDR1 LNHDA and CDR2 SQIVND (reference sequence). The CDR3 DNA is TGTGCCAGTATGGGGACAGAGGTCTCACCCCTCCACTTT. Its translation: CASMGTEVSPLHF.

Details on this clonotype: An end of the junction does not agree with germline; a read error may underlie this. The CDR3 is CASSQEIPGERLFF. The CDR3 DNA is TGCGCCAGCAGCCAAGAAATTCCGGGGGAAAGACTGTTTTTT. The chain links TRBV4-3 to TRBJ1-4, with D tentatively TRBD1 (5 bases). CDR3 length equals 14 residues. From germline, CDR1 is LGHNA and CDR2 YSLEER.